The sequence of this TCR beta chain was determined in a study of blood T cell repertoires in COVID-19. Study overall: The samples span acute and convalescent COVID-19 from the United States, Italy and Spain.

This CDR3 is built from 17 residues. The V and J ends lost 0 bases and 4 bases respectively, with 19 bases between them. Per the germline V gene, CDR1 is SQVTM and CDR2 is ANQGSEA. Patients in Seattle were enrolled during active infection, then followed longitudinally. The assay was immunoSEQ multiplex PCR, and TCRdb's table has in-frame clones only and misses some. The sample has 250,000 to 300,000 clones; about 87% are singletons. The receptor comes from a woman aged 60 to 75 with COVID-19, enrolled during active disease. This chain links TRBV29-1 with TRBJ1-3; weak D call: TRBD1 (6 bases). The specimen sequenced was peripheral blood. This chain's CDR3 is CSVEEWVGGVGGNTIYF. The CDR3 DNA sequence: TGCAGCGTTGAAGAATGGGTAGGGGGAGTTGGAGGAAACACCATATATTTT.